This TCR beta chain came from a study of T cell responses to AZD1222 COVID-19 vaccine. Comments on this clone: Its target is unknown.

The repertoire was sequenced with immunoSEQ multiplex PCR; TCRdb's copy has only in-frame clones and lacks some. The sample carries roughly 180,000 clones, over 90% recorded once. This CDR3 spans 14 amino acids. With 1 base removed from V and 0 bases from J, the gap between germline ends came to 6 bases. Germline V gives CDR1 SGHVS, CDR2 FQNEAQ. Study results and caveats: After two AZD1222 doses, spike-specific TCR breadth and depth rose versus day 0.

This specimen was peripheral blood, taken 28 days after the second AZD1222 dose. The source is an adult who received the AZD1222 COVID-19 vaccine. The V and J genes are TRBV7-8 and TRBJ1-2; the D is unclear. CDR3 sequence (DNA): TGTGCCAGCAGCTTAGGACGGACTAACTATGGCTACACCTTC. Encoded protein: CASSLGRTNYGYTF.